This is a list of T cell receptor beta chains from one sample in a study of OX40 agonist ivuxolimab in advanced cancers. The method was immunoSEQ multiplex PCR; TCRdb's version includes in-frame clones alone and lacks a portion of them. The data contain about 62,000 clones, around four fifths of them singletons. This sample comprised CD4+ or CD8+ T cells sorted from blood, obtained in a trial of the OX40 agonist ivuxolimab. All receptors come from an adult with an advanced solid tumor such as melanoma, head and neck, liver or kidney cancer. Each CDR3 is given with its conserved first and last residue. A D gene is named only where the DNA matches it firmly.

>.|TRBJ2-3|TRBV7-2
CASSSPSGDTQYF
>.|TRBJ2-3|TRBV13
CASSSGRKVTDTQYF
>.|TRBJ1-1|TRBV5-1
CASSRDTLNTEAFF
>.|TRBJ2-3|TRBV4-3
CASSQDISLADTQYF
>.|TRBJ2-5|TRBV11-1
CASSLAETQYF
>.|TRBJ1-5|TRBV28
CARHFDRRGFRQPQHF
>TRBD2|TRBJ2-5|TRBV19
CASSKGGQQETQYF
>.|TRBJ1-2|TRBV27
CASSSVGRNYGYTF
>.|TRBJ2-2|TRBV6-5
CASSYGSQGELFF
>.|TRBJ2-2|TRBV28
CACSSPGLDNTGELFF
>.|TRBJ1-6|TRBV30
CAWSGGQDNSPLHF
>TRBD1|TRBJ1-1|TRBV5-8
CATLRQGMWTEAFF
>.|TRBJ2-5|TRBV7-9
CASSPRQGRVRETQYF
>TRBD1|TRBJ2-1|TRBV29-1
CSVDGQVYNEQFF
>TRBD2|TRBJ2-3|TRBV28
CASSLGTSGFTDTQYF
>.|TRBJ1-1|TRBV10-3
CAISRQVGNTEAFF
>TRBD1|TRBJ1-2|TRBV6-5
CASKDRGRFYGYTF
>.|TRBJ2-7|TRBV27
CASSFGHSYEQYF
>.|TRBJ1-2|TRBV15
CATSSTLWDYGYTF
>.|TRBJ1-1|TRBV7-6
CASSLITLNTEAFF
>.|TRBJ1-4|TRBV19
CASTAAVLGGKLFF
>TRBD2|TRBJ2-1|TRBV4-3
CASSRRLSGIGNEQFF
>.|TRBJ1-5|TRBV5-6
CASSDGPSQPQHF
>TRBD2|TRBJ2-2|TRBV23-1
CASSHPDSSLAGGPSTGELFF
>TRBD1|TRBJ1-1|TRBV5-4
CASSLETGGTEAFF
>.|TRBJ1-1|TRBV7-3
CASSLTGGNTEAFF
>.|TRBJ1-2|TRBV7-2
CASNQEAVGVGYYGYTF
>.|TRBJ1-1|TRBV4-1
CASSQAHGNTEAFF
>.|TRBJ2-1|TRBV28
CASSSRDRGLHYNEQFF
>.|TRBJ2-4|TRBV7-2
CASSPLGAGNIQYF
>.|TRBJ1-1|TRBV30
CAWSPSREAFF
>TRBD1|TRBJ2-7|TRBV27
CASRGQINYEQYF
>.|TRBJ2-1|TRBV11-2
CASTLMIQGGNEQFF
>.|TRBJ2-3|TRBV9
CASSVATGTFTDTQYF
>TRBD2|TRBJ2-7|TRBV7-2
CASSLMSPAAGGIYEQYF
>.|TRBJ1-3|TRBV7-9
CASSSSRNTIYF
>.|TRBJ2-2|TRBV14
CASSQEVDTGELFF
>.|TRBJ1-5|TRBV21-1
CASSKVAVSNQPQHF
>.|TRBJ1-2|TRBV29-1
CSVLSADGYTF
>.|TRBJ2-7|TRBV4-2
CASSQVLASSEQYF
>.|TRBJ2-7|TRBV4-1
CASSQGPLGFYEQYF
>.|TRBJ2-7|TRBV30
CAWRGQAIYEQYF
>.|TRBJ1-3|TRBV4-2
CASSQDRQAGNTIYF
>.|TRBJ2-7|TRBV2
CASRGRVSAAYEQYF
>.|TRBJ2-4|TRBV19
CASSNPYGNIQYF
>TRBD1|TRBJ2-4|TRBV6-5
CASSYSPFGQGYF
>TRBD2|TRBJ2-1|TRBV4-1
CASSQSVAGDTREQFF
>.|TRBJ2-5|TRBV14
CASSQRFRSQETQYF
>.|TRBJ1-2|TRBV5-1
CASSQGPGDYGYTF
>.|TRBJ2-7|TRBV5-4
CASSTVTGEQYF
>.|TRBJ1-1|TRBV23-1
CASSQHAPGDITEAFF
>TRBD2|TRBJ2-3|TRBV19
CASKVQRETDTQYF
>TRBD2|TRBJ2-1|TRBV19
CASSQRTSGLDEQFF
>.|TRBJ2-5|TRBV7-6
CASSLASGTQETQYF
>.|.|TRBV13
CASSFGSYEQYF
>TRBD1|TRBJ2-5|TRBV6-6
CASSYRNRGRQETQYF
>TRBD1|TRBJ1-2|TRBV6-5
CASTRGGQGVYTF
>TRBD1|TRBJ1-5|TRBV2
CASSEARTGLNQPQHF
>TRBD2|TRBJ2-1|TRBV18
CASSTGLGGSAVNEQFF